This TCR beta chain was sequenced in a study of CXCR3-negative and CXCR3-positive naive CD8 T cells (dated 2019 in TCRdb). Turning to the overall study: In total, approximately 130 million TRB reads were obtained, or roughly 1.5 +/- 0.3 million reads per library. Diversity and physicochemical repertoire analyses covered roughly ten donors pooled from two independent experiments. TRBV-TRBJ cluster analysis included naive subsets from 5 donors and memory cells from 3 donors. The investigation overall reported the following: Repertoire diversity was comparably high in both naive subsets but much lower in memory CD8+ T cells. Freshly isolated PBMCs were used for most assays because CXCR3 expression partially decreased after cryopreservation. Compared with CXCR3-negative naive cells, CXCR3-positive naive cells had TRB CDR3s with higher hydrophobicity (lower Kidera factor 4), lower energy, and higher strength and volume indices. Surface CD5, linked to self-reactivity in mice, was comparable between naive subsets; TCR interaction strength was therefore also inferred from TRB CDR3 physicochemical properties. TRBV-TRBJ usage was similar between naive CXCR3-negative and CXCR3-positive cells from the same donor, while memory cells showed distinct patterns.

TCRdb shows the sequencer as NextSeq 550. The Human TCR Profiling Kit (MiLaboratory) was used to prepare UMI-labeled 5' RACE TRB cDNA libraries. The full amount of extracted RNA was used for cDNA synthesis, and the full amount of resulting cDNA was used for PCR amplification. Libraries were prepared in parallel using an identical number of PCR cycles. The authors' pipeline ran thus. With a requirement of at least two reads per UMI, MIGEC and MiXCR extracted about 50,000 +/- 10,000 unique UMI-labeled TRB cDNA molecules per library. On average, each library contained about 40,000 +/- 10,000 functional in-frame TRB CDR3 nucleotide clonotypes without stop codons. Diversity metrics, including normalized Shannon-Wiener and Chao1, were computed in VDJtools after downsampling to 5000 UMI-labeled TRB molecules per sample. VDJtools computed clonotype-size-weighted physicochemical properties of the central five CDR3 residues: interaction energy, strength, volume and Kidera factor 4. Based on TCRdb reprocessing of the reads, there is one entry per CDR3 protein sequence, and DNA is missing. TCRdb, rather than the study authors, made the V and J calls. The sample table on file contains 65,000 to 95,000 distinct CDR3 sequences. Jointly, the top ten make up 1.5% to 2% of the sample.

With respect to this clonotype: There is no known antigen for this receptor.

Each CD8+ T cell subset was flow-sorted in triplicate, with approximately 300,000 cells per subset placed directly into RLT lysis buffer. To keep memory contaminants out, a stringent definition of naive CD8+ T cells was applied: CD45RO-CCR7+CD27+CD95-. Standard density gradient centrifugation was used to isolate peripheral blood mononuclear cells from buffy coats. A FACSAria III was used to flow-sort naive CD8+ T cells into CXCR3-negative and CXCR3-positive populations. Total RNA was extracted from sorted cells using an RNeasy Mini Kit. The germline V gene supplies CDR1 SQVTM and CDR2 ANQGSEA. There are 12 amino acids in the CDR3, from cysteine to phenylalanine inclusive. No DNA accompanies this entry.

This chain is built from TRBV29-1 and TRBJ2-2; lacking DNA, the TRBD2 call made by TCRdb goes unchecked. This sequence originates from a human donor in good health. Some clones in this sample may be carry-over from other donors' samples. What was sequenced was naive CXCR3- CD8+ T cells from blood. The sample's cell subset or site label, in plain terms: CD45RO-CCR7+CD27+CD95- naive CD8+ T cells lacking CXCR3 (TNR3-). CDR3 reads: CSVRGLTGELFF.